This T cell receptor (beta chain) was documented in a study of Tregs in tolerant kidney transplant recipients. The V gene's germline CDR1 is SGHNT and CDR2 YENEEA. Trimming removed 4 bases at V and 0 bases at J, with 10 bases between. This CDR3 is 15 amino acids long. The repertoire was sequenced with immunoSEQ multiplex PCR; TCRdb's copy has only in-frame clones and lacks some. This table holds some 66,000 clones, around 90% found once. The gene calls are TRBV11-3 and TRBJ2-1, with D possibly being TRBD2 (5 bases). The origin of this receptor is a human donor who received a combined kidney and bone marrow transplant. The input for sequencing was CD8+ T cells from blood, taken before the transplant. The CDR3 coding sequence is TGTGCCAGCAGCTCGTCCGGGGACTCCTACAATGAGCAGTTCTTC. Protein sequence: CASSSSGDSYNEQFF.